This T cell receptor (beta chain) was identified in a study of shared clonotypes between healthy human individuals. There are 14 residues in the CDR3. The V and J ends lost 7 bases and 0 bases respectively, with 15 bases between them. Looked up from germline, CDR1 is GTSNPN and CDR2 is SVGIG (reference sequence). The protocol was immunoSEQ multiplex PCR, while the TCRdb copy is restricted to in-frame clones and leaves out a portion. Here the sample spans about 1.1 million clones, roughly 74% being singletons. The sample holds one count of this clone. The clonotype comes from a man younger than 35 in good health. Some clones in this sample may be carry-over from other donors' samples. The rearrangement links TRBV30 to TRBJ1-1, with D possibly being TRBD1 (6 bases). Input material: memory CD4+ T cells from PBMCs. Subset defined: CD45RA-negative fraction. The CDR3 DNA reads TGTGCCTCCGAAAGGGGGGCCATGAACACTGAAGCTTTCTTT. As protein: CASERGAMNTEAFF.